A single sample is the source of the 28 T cell receptor beta chains below, sequenced in a study of blood T cell repertoires in COVID-19. Assay used: immunoSEQ multiplex PCR; TCRdb lists only in-frame clones, some missing. This repertoire shows 160,000 or so clones, approximately 83% found once; its top ten account for approximately 12%. Sequenced sample: peripheral blood. The receptors derive from a man aged 70 or older who had recovered from COVID-19.

The chain joins TRBV5-4 to TRBJ2-3, with 9 bases aligning to TRBD2. The CDR3 extends over 20 amino acids. Germline CDR1 reads SGHNT; CDR2 reads YYREEE (reference sequence). J was trimmed by 1 base and V by 4 bases; bases with no gene match: 19. In DNA, the CDR3 is TGTGCCAGCAGCCGAAGGTTTGGAGGGGCAATAGCGGGAGGCACAGATACGCAGTATTTT. This translates into CASSRRFGGAIAGGTDTQYF.

The chain is built from TRBV6-2 or TRBV6-3 and TRBJ2-3; 8 nucleotides line up with TRBD2. In germline, CDR1 is MNHEY, CDR2 SVGEGT. With V trimmed by 7 bases and J by 5 bases, 11 bases remained unmatched. The CDR3 length is 15 residues. The CDR3 here is CASTPLAGGGDTQYF. In nucleotides, the CDR3 is TGTGCCAGCACCCCCCTAGCGGGTGGGGGAGATACGCAGTATTTT.

The chain employs TRBV6-5 and TRBJ1-5; 7 bases line up with TRBD1. Germline CDR1 is MNHEY and CDR2 is SVGAGI. V lost 6 bases to trimming and J lost 4 bases; unmatched junction nucleotides: 3. CDR3 length: 13 residues. The CDR3: CASSTGQNQPQHF. The CDR3 DNA sequence: TGTGCCAGCAGCACGGGACAGAATCAGCCCCAGCATTTT.

The gene calls are TRBV29-1 and TRBJ2-7, with 7 bases matching TRBD1. The V gene's germline CDR1 is SQVTM and CDR2 ANQGSEA. The CDR3 has 12 amino acids. V dropped 7 bases and J dropped 0; count of bases not matched to a gene: 3. CDR3 bases: TGCAGCGGAACAGGGGACTCCTACGAGCAGTACTTC. It is translated as CSGTGDSYEQYF.

The chain carries TRBV3-1 (or the pseudogene TRBV3-2) and TRBJ2-5, with a possible D match to TRBD2 (5 bases). V gave up 4 bases and J gave up 7 bases, with 13 bases separating them. CDR3 length: 13 amino acids. CDR1 and CDR2 (germline): LGHDT, YNNKEL (reference sequence). CDR3 coding DNA: TGTGCCAGCAGCCTAGCCGGGGAAGTGACCCAGTACTTC. This gives the protein CASSLAGEVTQYF.

This rearrangement joins TRBV7-9 to TRBJ2-7; D may be TRBD1 (6 bases). CDR3 length: 16 amino acids. The ends were cut back, 5 bases at V and 1 base at J, with 18 bases in the middle. Looked up from germline, CDR1 is SEHNR and CDR2 is FQNEAQ (reference sequence). Here the CDR3 reads CASSRWRGTISYEQYF. Here the CDR3 DNA reads TGTGCCAGCAGCCGCTGGAGAGGGACAATATCCTACGAGCAGTACTTC. Using reference TRBV7-9 and TRBJ2-7 for the parts outside the CDR3, the full variable domain is DTGVSQNPRHKITKRGQNVTFRCDPISEHNRLYWYRQTLGQGPEFLTYFQNEAQLEKSRLLSDRFSAERPKGSFSTLEIQRTEQGDSAMYLCASSRWRGTISYEQYFGPGTRLTVT.

This clone was seen a handful of times. The chain uses TRBV5-8 and TRBJ2-1; D possibly corresponds to TRBD2 (5 bases). CDR3 length: 15 residues. Germline CDR1 is SGHTS and CDR2 is YDEGEE. The V end was cut by 4 bases, the J end by 4 bases, with 15 bases between. CDR3 loop: CASSVGVRSYNEQFF. The DNA of the CDR3 is TGTGCCAGCAGCGTCGGGGTTCGGAGTTACAATGAGCAGTTCTTC.

The rearrangement joins TRBV7-3 to TRBJ2-1; 12 nucleotides line up with TRBD2. The CDR3 totals 20 residues. V was clipped by 2 bases and J by 2 bases; unmatched bases: 13. The V gene's germline CDR1 is SGHTA and CDR2 FQGTGA. The CDR3 protein is CASSLLSPSGRAEAYNEQFF. Written as DNA, the CDR3 is TGTGCCAGCAGCTTATTAAGTCCTAGCGGGAGGGCCGAGGCCTACAATGAGCAGTTCTTC. Looking up the rest from reference TRBV7-3 and TRBJ2-1 gives the full variable domain: GAGVSQTPSNKVTEKGKYVELRCDPISGHTALYWYRQSLGQGPEFLIYFQGTGAADDSGLPNDRFFAVRPEGSVSTLKIQRTERGDSAVYLCASSLLSPSGRAEAYNEQFFGPGTRLTVL.

J is TRBJ2-1 and V is TRBV19; no clear D. Germline V gives CDR1 LNHDA, CDR2 SQIVND (reference sequence). The V end lost 3 bases, the J end lost 0 bases, and 12 bases lay between the germline ends. The length of the CDR3 is 16 residues. In DNA form, the CDR3 reads TGTGCCAGTAGTATTTGGTCAACGAGCTCCTACAATGAGCAGTTCTTC. It translates to CASSIWSTSSYNEQFF.

The V and J genes are TRBV5-1 and TRBJ2-3, with 7 bases fitting TRBD2. The germline V gene encodes CDR1 SGHRS and CDR2 YFSETQ. This CDR3 spans 16 amino acids. J gave up 2 bases and V 0 bases, and 6 bases lay outside the gene matches. CDR3 DNA sequence: TGCGCCAGCAGCTTGGAGGCTAGCGGATTCACAGATACGCAGTATTTT. Amino acids: CASSLEASGFTDTQYF.

In DNA form, the CDR3 reads TGCAGCTTTACCCGGACAGTTGAGGGCTACACCTTC. This sequence encodes CSFTRTVEGYTF. This sequence joins TRBV29-1 and TRBJ1-2, with a weak D call TRBD1 (6 bases). Per germline, CDR1 SQVTM and CDR2 ANQGSEA. The CDR3 has 12 residues. Deletions cut 8 bases from V and 8 bases from J, with 18 bases between.

This rearrangement joins TRBV19 to TRBJ2-1; 8 nucleotides match TRBD1. CDR1 LNHDA and CDR2 SQIVND come from the germline V gene (reference sequence). V trimming: 5 bases; J trimming: 6 bases; junction bases outside the gene matches: 9. The CDR3 is made up of 15 amino acids. In DNA form, the CDR3 reads TGTGCCAGTAGTTCCGGGACAGGTTTTTTCAATGAGCAGTTCTTC. Encoded protein: CASSSGTGFFNEQFF.

The CDR3 is CASRAGETSYEQYF. The CDR3, as DNA: TGTGCCAGTAGGGCGGGTGAGACTTCCTACGAGCAGTACTTC. The chain couples TRBV19 to TRBJ2-7; maybe TRBD2 (5 bases). Deletions cut 6 bases from V and 1 base from J, with 13 bases between. CDR1 and CDR2 from the germline V gene are LNHDA and SQIVND (reference sequence). The CDR3 spans 14 residues. Together with reference TRBV19 and TRBJ2-7, the CDR3 gives the full variable domain: DGGITQSPKYLFRKEGQNVTLSCEQNLNHDAMYWYRQDPGQGLRLIYYSQIVNDFQKGDIAEGYSVSREKKESFPLTVTSAQKNPTAFYLCASRAGETSYEQYFGPGTRLTVT.

This clone was counted a single time. This rearrangement joins TRBV7-8 to TRBJ2-2; no clear D gene. Germline values: CDR1 SGHVS, CDR2 FQNEAQ. V lost 4 bases and J lost 0, with 18 bases in between. The CDR3 is 18 amino acids. CDR3 sequence (DNA): TGTGCCAGCAGCTCTTATAGTCACAGTCCATCGAACACCGGGGAGCTGTTTTTT. Its translation: CASSSYSHSPSNTGELFF. The full variable domain, rest sourced from reference TRBV7-8 and TRBJ2-2, is GAGVSQSPRYKVAKRGQDVALRCDPISGHVSLFWYQQALGQGPEFLTYFQNEAQLDKSGLPSDRFFAERPEGSVSTLKIQRTQQEDSAVYLCASSSYSHSPSNTGELFFGEGSRLTVL.

Concerning this clone: At the DNA level, this CDR3 is encoded by other sequences in the same sample as well. This sequence joins TRBV9 and TRBJ1-6; 7 bases are a match to TRBD1. Germline CDR1 SGDLS, CDR2 YYNGEE. V shed 4 bases, J shed 3 bases, and the junction held 4 bases outside the gene matches. This CDR3 contains 15 residues. CDR3 in amino acids: CASSPRGNYNSPLHF. In DNA, the CDR3 is TGTGCCAGCAGCCCCAGGGGGAACTATAATTCACCCCTCCACTTT. Together with reference TRBV9 and TRBJ1-6, the CDR3 gives the full variable domain: DSGVTQTPKHLITATGQRVTLRCSPRSGDLSVYWYQQSLDQGLQFLIQYYNGEERAKGNILERFSAQQFPDLHSELNLSSLELGDSALYFCASSPRGNYNSPLHFGNGTRLTVT.

J is TRBJ1-2 and V is TRBV28; D unresolved. V was trimmed by 6 bases and J by 6 bases, leaving 14 bases between them. Germline V gene lookup returns CDR1 MDHEN and CDR2 SYDVKM. The CDR3 runs 13 residues. CDR3 sequence (DNA): TGTGCCAGCAGCCTGATCTCCTACGATGGCTACACCTTC. Its translation is CASSLISYDGYTF.

The rearrangement uses TRBV10-2 and TRBJ2-7; perhaps TRBD2 as D (6 bases). The CDR3 spans 14 residues. The germline V and J ends were trimmed by 5 bases and 8 bases, with 19 bases remaining between them. CDR1 is WSHSY and CDR2 is SAAADI in the germline V gene. CDR3 in DNA: TGCGCCAGCAGTTTTGCGCGGGATGAAAAGAAGCAGTACTTC. Amino acids: CASSFARDEKKQYF.

The chain is built from TRBV6-1 and TRBJ1-2; TRBD1 matches at 8 bases. The CDR3 is 16 amino acids. V gave up 4 bases and J gave up 5 bases; unmatched junction bases: 12. The germline gives CDR1 MNHNS, CDR2 SASEGT. As DNA, the CDR3 is TGTGCCAGCAGTGCCATGGGACAGGCTGTCGTTTATGGCTACACCTTC. Residues: CASSAMGQAVVYGYTF.

This chain joins TRBV3-1 (or the pseudogene TRBV3-2) and TRBJ2-1, with D maybe TRBD2 (6 bases). CDR1 LGHDT and CDR2 YNNKEL come from the germline V gene (reference sequence). The CDR3 runs to 13 residues. V was cut by 5 bases and J by 6 bases, with 11 bases left in between. In DNA, the CDR3 is TGTGCCAGCAGCACCTCCGGGAGCAATGAGCAGTTCTTC. Its translation is CASSTSGSNEQFF.

The V and J genes are TRBV6-6 and TRBJ2-7, with D possibly matching TRBD1 (6 bases). The germline CDR1 and CDR2 sequences are MNHNY and SVGAGI (reference sequence). The V and J ends lost 8 bases and 1 base respectively, with 18 bases between them. This CDR3 contains 15 residues. The CDR3: CASGLDRLTSYEQYF. The CDR3 DNA follows: TGTGCCAGCGGACTCGACAGGCTCACGTCCTACGAGCAGTACTTC.

This clone has only a few counts. The chain employs TRBV6-1 and TRBJ2-1; TRBD2 matches at 10 bases. The CDR3 length is 15 residues. Germline V gives CDR1 MNHNS, CDR2 SASEGT. Unmatched junction bases numbered 5, after V lost 1 base and J lost 8 bases. The CDR3 reads CASSEVASGSHEQFF. In nucleotides, the CDR3 is TGTGCCAGCAGTGAAGTGGCTAGCGGGAGTCATGAGCAGTTCTTC.

Ten or more counts support this clone. The chain links TRBV5-1 to TRBJ2-7; tentative D call: TRBD1 (6 bases). In germline, CDR1 is SGHRS, CDR2 YFSETQ. Trimming left V 2 bases short and J 0 bases short, with 12 bases between. CDR3 length: 15 residues. The CDR3 DNA sequence: TGCGCCAGCAGCTTTGACAGGCCAAGCTCCTACGAGCAGTACTTC. Its protein is CASSFDRPSSYEQYF.

This rearrangement joins TRBV7-8 to TRBJ2-1; no definite D call. Germline assignment: CDR1 SGHVS and CDR2 FQNEAQ. The CDR3 loop spans 13 amino acids. Trimming removed 5 bases from V and 8 bases from J, with 13 bases in between. The CDR3 reads CASSPPSVYEQFF. CDR3 nucleotide sequence: TGTGCCAGCAGCCCCCCCAGCGTCTATGAGCAGTTCTTC. The whole variable domain, remainder taken from reference TRBV7-8 and TRBJ2-1, is GAGVSQSPRYKVAKRGQDVALRCDPISGHVSLFWYQQALGQGPEFLTYFQNEAQLDKSGLPSDRFFAERPEGSVSTLKIQRTQQEDSAVYLCASSPPSVYEQFFGPGTRLTVL.

This rearrangement joins TRBV28 to TRBJ1-1; 7 bases line up with TRBD1. The CDR3 spans 20 residues. Germline V lookup: CDR1 MDHEN, CDR2 SYDVKM. Trimming cost V 1 base and J 3 bases; bases outside gene matches: 20. In nucleotides, the CDR3 is TGTGCCAGCAGTTTATCCGCCCAGGGGGTGCTGCAGGGCCTGGACACTGAAGCTTTCTTT. Its protein is CASSLSAQGVLQGLDTEAFF.

V is TRBV3-1 (or the pseudogene TRBV3-2) and J is TRBJ2-7; 10 bases are a match to TRBD1. This CDR3 comprises 15 residues. Germline trimming cut 0 bases from V and 7 bases from J; bases unmatched to any gene: 6. CDR1 and CDR2 (germline): LGHDT, YNNKEL (reference sequence). CDR3 region: CASSQDGTGVREQYF. CDR3 DNA: TGTGCCAGCAGCCAAGACGGGACAGGGGTTAGGGAGCAGTACTTC.

J is TRBJ2-7 and V is TRBV7-2, with 16 positions matching TRBD2. CDR3 length: 14 residues. V gave up 3 bases and J gave up 11 bases; unmatched junction bases: 4. Germline assignment: CDR1 SGHTA and CDR2 FQGNSA. The CDR3 DNA reads as TGTGCCAGCAGCTTCGATGGGACTAGCGGGAGGGAGTACTTC. It encodes CASSFDGTSGREYF.

In its sample, this clone was seen once. The chain couples TRBV5-6 to TRBJ1-5; 8 bases are shared with TRBD1. The CDR3 is 14 residues long. The germline V gene encodes CDR1 SGHDT and CDR2 YYEEEE. V shed 2 bases, J shed 6 bases, and the junction held 4 bases outside the gene matches. The DNA of the CDR3 is TGTGCCAGCAGCTTCGGACAGGGTACTCAGCCCCAGCATTTT. This sequence encodes CASSFGQGTQPQHF.

The chain joins TRBV6-2 or TRBV6-3 to TRBJ2-1, with 9 positions matching TRBD2. V was pared by 1 base and J by 4 bases, with 2 bases of the junction left unmatched. Germline assignment: CDR1 MNHEY and CDR2 SVGEGT. The CDR3 totals 15 residues. This CDR3 is CASSYLAGGYNEQFF. The CDR3 DNA reads TGTGCCAGCAGTTACTTGGCGGGAGGGTACAATGAGCAGTTCTTC.